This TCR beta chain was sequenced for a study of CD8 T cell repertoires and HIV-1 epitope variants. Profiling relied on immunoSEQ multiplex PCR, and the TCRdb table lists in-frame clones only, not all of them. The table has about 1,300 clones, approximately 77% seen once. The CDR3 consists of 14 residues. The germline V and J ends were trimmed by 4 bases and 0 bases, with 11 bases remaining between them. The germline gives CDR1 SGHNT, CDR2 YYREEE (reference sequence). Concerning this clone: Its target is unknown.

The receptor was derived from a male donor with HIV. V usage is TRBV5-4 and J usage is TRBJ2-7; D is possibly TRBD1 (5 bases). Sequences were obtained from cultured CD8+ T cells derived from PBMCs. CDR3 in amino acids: CASSPTASSYEQYF. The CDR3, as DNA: TGTGCCAGCAGCCCGACAGCCAGCTCCTACGAGCAGTACTTC.